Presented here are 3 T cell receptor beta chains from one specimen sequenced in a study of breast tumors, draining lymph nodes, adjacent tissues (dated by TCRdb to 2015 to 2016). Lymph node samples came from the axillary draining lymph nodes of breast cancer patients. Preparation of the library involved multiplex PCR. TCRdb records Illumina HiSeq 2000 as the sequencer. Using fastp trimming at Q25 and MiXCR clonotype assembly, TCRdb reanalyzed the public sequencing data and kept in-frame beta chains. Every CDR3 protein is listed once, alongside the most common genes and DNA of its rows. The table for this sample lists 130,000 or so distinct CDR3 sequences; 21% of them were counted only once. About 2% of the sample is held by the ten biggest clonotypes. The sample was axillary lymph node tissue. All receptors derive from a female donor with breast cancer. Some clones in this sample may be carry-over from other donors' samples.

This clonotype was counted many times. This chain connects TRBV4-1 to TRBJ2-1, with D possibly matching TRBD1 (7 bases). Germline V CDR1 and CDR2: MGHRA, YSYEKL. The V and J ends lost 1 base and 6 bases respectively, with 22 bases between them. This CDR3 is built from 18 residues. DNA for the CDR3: TGCGCCAGCAGCCAAGGGGCTCACGGAGGGGGCGCGGCCAATGAGCAGTTCTTC. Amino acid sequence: CASSQGAHGGGAANEQFF.

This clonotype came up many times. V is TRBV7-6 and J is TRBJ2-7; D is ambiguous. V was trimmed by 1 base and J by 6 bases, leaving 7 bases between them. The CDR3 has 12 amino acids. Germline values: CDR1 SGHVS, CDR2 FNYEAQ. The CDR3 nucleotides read TGTGCCAGCAGCTTAGGAAACAGCGAGCAGTACTTC. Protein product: CASSLGNSEQYF.

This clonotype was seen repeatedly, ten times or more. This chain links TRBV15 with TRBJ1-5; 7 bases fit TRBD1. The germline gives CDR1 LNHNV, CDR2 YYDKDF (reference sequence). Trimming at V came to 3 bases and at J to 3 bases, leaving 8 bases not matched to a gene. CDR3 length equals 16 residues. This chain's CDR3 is CATSSQGGAYNQPQHF. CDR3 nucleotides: TGTGCCACCAGCAGCCAGGGGGGGGCCTACAATCAGCCCCAGCATTTT.